The sequence of this T cell receptor beta chain was determined in a study of CD8+ T cells in alopecia areata. Study background: Each day, treated patients took oral tofacitinib twice, at 5 to 10 mg per dose.

Sequencing templates came from extracted RNA that was reverse transcribed into cDNA. Profiled with immunoSEQ multiplex PCR; TCRdb holds only in-frame clones, not every one. The data show about 130,000 clones, with around 50% seen just once and 5% to 7.5% held by the top ten. Per germline, CDR1 SQVTM and CDR2 ANQGSEA. The J segment lost 4 bases and the V segment lost 6 bases, leaving 5 bases of the junction unmatched. This CDR3 is 13 amino acids long. Lesional scalp tissue (obtained by punch biopsy) and peripheral blood were collected from alopecia areata patients. The chain combines TRBV29-1 with TRBJ2-1; 8 bases map to TRBD1. This specimen consisted of CD4+ T cells sorted from blood, obtained at week 0. This TCR was sampled from a human donor with alopecia areata. CDR3 DNA: TGCAGCGTCGGGCGGGACAGGTACAATGAGCAGTTCTTC. Translated, it gives CSVGRDRYNEQFF.